This is a list of T cell receptor beta chains from one sample in a study of neurological immune-mediated disorders. Each CDR3 protein is one row after TCRdb ran MiXCR on the 5' RACE reads. The data hold approximately 86,000 distinct CDR3 sequences, with 2% to 3% observed a single time. Source material: PBMCs. The receptors here all came from a woman aged 30 to 39 with multiple sclerosis. The conserved cysteine and the conserved F or W are not part of the CDR3 here. Clone size, where shown, is once, few, many, or a class for clones that have expanded.

size: many
J: TRBJ2-2
V: TRBV20-1
CDR3: SARDTGELF

size: many
J: TRBJ1-1
V: TRBV6-1
CDR3: ASSEGMTFGHEAF

size: many
J: TRBJ2-1
V: TRBV5-1
CDR3: ASSLGLETDSYNEQF

size: many
J: TRBJ2-2
V: TRBV6-5
CDR3: ASSPGFANTGELF

size: many
J: TRBJ1-1
V: TRBV27
CDR3: ASSLRTGAASTEAF

size: many
J: TRBJ1-4
V: TRBV7-8
CDR3: ASSLSWAGGEKLF

size: many
J: TRBJ1-5
V: TRBV20-1
CDR3: SASGGGNQPQH

size: many
J: TRBJ2-1
V: TRBV20-1
CDR3: SASKLAEAYNEQF

size: many
J: TRBJ1-5
V: TRBV12-3/TRBV12-4
CDR3: ASSFTWDQPQH

size: .
J: TRBJ1-2
V: TRBV7-9
CDR3: ASSLMADSYGYT

size: many
J: TRBJ2-4
V: TRBV6-2/TRBV6-3
CDR3: ASTPAGGLDIQY

size: many
J: TRBJ2-1
V: TRBV7-2
CDR3: ASSLIEREVVNEQF

size: many
J: TRBJ2-7
V: TRBV9
CDR3: ASSPTWRLEYSYEQY

size: many
J: TRBJ1-1
V: TRBV5-1
CDR3: ASRAYIPRATEAF

size: .
J: TRBJ1-5
V: TRBV28
CDR3: ASRPSTGYGNQPQH

size: many
J: TRBJ1-1
V: TRBV6-2/TRBV6-3
CDR3: ASNSLMNSMNTEAF

size: .
J: TRBJ1-4
V: TRBV18
CDR3: ASSPPHSNEKLF

size: many
J: TRBJ1-2
V: TRBV12-3/TRBV12-4
CDR3: ASRRGGGYT

size: many
J: TRBJ1-2
V: TRBV5-5
CDR3: ASSFVEDRVLSALGYT

size: many
J: TRBJ2-3
V: TRBV20-1
CDR3: SASSGGDTQY

size: many
J: TRBJ2-2
V: TRBV5-1
CDR3: ASSNRSNTGELF

size: many
J: TRBJ2-5
V: TRBV7-2
CDR3: ASGKGQSQETQY

size: many
J: TRBJ1-5
V: TRBV20-1
CDR3: SARSRQGGGQPQH

size: many
J: TRBJ2-5
V: TRBV20-1
CDR3: SARDPDRALVSQETQY

size: many
J: TRBJ2-7
V: TRBV12-3/TRBV12-4
CDR3: ASSRTQGRPREQY

size: many
J: TRBJ2-3
V: TRBV6-2/TRBV6-3
CDR3: ASSYSASTDTQY